This TCR beta chain was obtained from a study of cytomegalovirus exposure and HLA in healthy donors. General study results and limits: Segments of the TCR beta V type were, in most cases, productive about 87% or about 30% of the time in an earlier analysis. Presence/absence analyses assumed roughly uniform sequencing depth across donors, which may not hold.

CDR3 length: 14 amino acids. Germline V gene sequence: CDR1 MNHEY, CDR2 SMNVEV (reference sequence). The V and J ends lost 5 bases and 6 bases respectively, with 11 bases between them. This clone was picked up one time. No antigen is known for it. Use of 60 Vbeta and 13 Jbeta primers characterized the PCR. Profiled with immunoSEQ multiplex PCR; TCRdb holds only in-frame clones, not every one. The sample lists approximately 210,000 clones, 80% occurring once. The receptor was derived from a woman aged 40 to 50 in good health and CMV-seronegative. The specimen was PBMCs. The chain uses TRBV27 and TRBJ1-6; D gene uncertain. The CDR3: CASSQSKSNSPLHF. The CDR3 nucleotides read TGTGCCAGCAGTCAGTCGAAATCTAATTCACCCCTCCACTTT.